One sample yielded the 16 T cell receptor beta chains listed below, sequenced in a study of shared clonotypes between healthy human individuals (dated by TCRdb to 2018 to 2020). The library was prepared using the immunoSEQ multiplex PCR assay. As stored in TCRdb, this immuneACCESS dataset retains in-frame rearrangements with V and J assigned. A fraction of the clones does not appear; measured against another copy, unresolved V genes explain less than half of the discrepancy, and the remainder lacks a known reason. The sample table contains about 960,000 clones; only one count was recorded for roughly 72% of them. About 1.5% of the sample belongs to the ten largest clones. The material sequenced was memory CD4+ T cells sorted from blood. According to the study, the label for this sample's cell subset or site signals: CD45RA-negative fraction. The receptors were sampled from a man between 18 and 29 years old in good health.

The chain recombines TRBV7-8 with TRBJ1-4; a possible D gene is TRBD1 (5 bases). Germline V CDR1 and CDR2: SGHVS, FQNEAQ. This CDR3 has 16 amino acids. V was trimmed by 1 base and J by 5 bases, leaving 14 bases between them. For the CDR3, the DNA is TGTGCCAGCAGCTTAGGTTTAAAGACAGTGAATGAAAAACTGTTTTTT. Residues: CASSLGLKTVNEKLFF.

The chain has TRBV29-1 and TRBJ1-2; tentative D call: TRBD1 (5 bases). This CDR3 has 15 amino acids. Germline-derived CDR1 and CDR2 are SQVTM and ANQGSEA. V lost 1 base to trimming and J lost 8 bases, with 20 bases between them. The CDR3 loop is CSVEAQGEDEEGYTF. For the CDR3, the DNA is TGCAGCGTTGAAGCCCAGGGAGAAGACGAGGAGGGCTACACCTTC.

This chain uses TRBV27 with TRBJ1-5; D might be TRBD1 (5 bases). The CDR3 extends over 14 amino acids. Germline V lookup: CDR1 MNHEY, CDR2 SMNVEV (reference sequence). Trimming removed 8 bases at V and 0 bases at J, with 11 bases between. The CDR3, as DNA: TGTGCCAGCGGATTACAGGATAGCAATCAGCCCCAGCATTTT. Translation gives CASGLQDSNQPQHF.

This chain links TRBV7-9 with TRBJ2-7; 7 nucleotides align to TRBD1. Germline V gene lookup returns CDR1 SEHNR and CDR2 FQNEAQ (reference sequence). This CDR3 region has 15 residues. V shed 5 bases and J 0 bases; nucleotides not matched to a gene: 7. CDR3 sequence reads: CASSTTGPRSYEQYF. The CDR3 coding sequence is TGTGCCAGCAGCACGACAGGGCCCCGCTCCTACGAGCAGTACTTC.

In this sample, this clone turned up once. This chain uses TRBV6-1 with TRBJ1-5, with TRBD1 matching 9 bases. Germline V gene sequence: CDR1 MNHNS, CDR2 SASEGT. Losses at the gene ends were 8 bases for V and 1 base for J; bases not matched to a gene: 6. This CDR3 has 15 residues. This chain's CDR3 is CASSGQGQSNQPQHF. The CDR3 region has the DNA TGTGCCAGCTCGGGACAGGGACAAAGCAATCAGCCCCAGCATTTT.

The V call is TRBV19, the J call TRBJ1-2; 9 positions agree with TRBD1. The V segment lost 3 bases and the J segment 4 bases; nucleotides outside the gene matches: 12. This CDR3 contains 17 residues. Germline V gene data show CDR1 as LNHDA and CDR2 as SQIVND (reference sequence). The CDR3 loop is CASSIRTGDSVGYGYTF. The CDR3 DNA reads TGTGCCAGTAGTATCAGGACAGGGGACTCGGTCGGCTATGGCTACACCTTC.

The chain carries TRBV29-1 and TRBJ1-2; 8 nucleotides line up with TRBD1. V shed 8 bases and J 8 bases; nucleotides not matched to a gene: 13. CDR1 is SQVTM, CDR2 ANQGSEA, per germline. The CDR3 covers 13 residues. The CDR3 loop reads CSPRPRQGFGYTF. DNA of the CDR3: TGCAGCCCTAGGCCCAGACAGGGGTTCGGCTACACCTTC.

CDR3: CASSLRAGGDTDTQYF. Here the CDR3 DNA reads TGCGCCAGCAGCTTGCGGGCGGGAGGGGACACAGATACGCAGTATTTT. V gene TRBV5-1 combines with J gene TRBJ2-3, with TRBD2 matching over 9 bases. This CDR3 has 16 residues. The V segment lost 1 base and the J segment 2 bases; nucleotides outside the gene matches: 5. The germline V gene has CDR1 SGHRS and CDR2 YFSETQ.

This chain joins TRBV6-5 and TRBJ2-7; D perhaps matches TRBD1 (5 bases). Trimming removed 6 bases from V and 2 bases from J, with 11 bases in between. CDR3 size: 13 residues. From germline, CDR1 is MNHEY and CDR2 SVGAGI. The CDR3 is CASRSGQAYEQYF. CDR3 DNA sequence: TGTGCCAGCAGATCAGGACAAGCCTACGAGCAGTACTTC.

V gene TRBV7-2 combines with J gene TRBJ2-1, with 9 positions matching TRBD2. CDR1 and CDR2 (germline): SGHTA, FQGNSA. There are 14 residues in the CDR3. The V and J ends lost 5 bases and 7 bases, in that order; junction bases with no gene match: 6. The CDR3 bases are TGTGCCAGCAGCGCCGGGACTAGCAGGAATGAGCAGTTCTTC. It specifies CASSAGTSRNEQFF.

The chain joins TRBV30 to TRBJ2-1, with TRBD2 as a possible D gene (5 bases). Germline V gene sequence: CDR1 GTSNPN, CDR2 SVGIG (reference sequence). This CDR3 is 12 amino acids long. V dropped 2 bases and J dropped 10 bases, with 12 bases sitting between them. CDR3 protein: CAWSPSGREQFF. As DNA, the CDR3 is TGTGCCTGGAGTCCGAGCGGCCGGGAGCAGTTCTTC.

This chain joins TRBV19 and TRBJ2-5, with D tentatively TRBD2 (7 bases). This CDR3 has 15 residues. Trimming took off 4 bases at V and 3 bases at J, with 15 bases between the two ends. CDR1 and CDR2 (germline): LNHDA, SQIVND (reference sequence). CDR3 sequence: CASSTGGAWKETQYF. DNA for the CDR3: TGTGCCAGTAGTACTGGGGGGGCTTGGAAAGAGACCCAGTACTTC.

V usage is TRBV28 and J usage is TRBJ2-7, with TRBD2 as a possible D gene (5 bases). Germline-derived CDR1 and CDR2 are MDHEN and SYDVKM. V was cut by 8 bases and J by 1 base, with 18 bases left in between. The CDR3 length is 15 residues. The CDR3 DNA follows: TGTGCCAGCTCCCGCGGTGGAGGAGTGTCCTACGAGCAGTACTTC. Translated, it gives CASSRGGGVSYEQYF. The variable domain in full, with the rest retrieved from reference TRBV28 and TRBJ2-7, is DVKVTQSSRYLVKRTGEKVFLECVQDMDHENMFWYRQDPGLGLRLIYFSYDVKMKEKGDIPEGYSVSREKKERFSLILESASTNQTSMYLCASSRGGGVSYEQYFGPGTRLTVT.

The rearrangement uses TRBV5-4 and TRBJ2-5; D is possibly TRBD1 (5 bases). Trimming cost V 4 bases and J 4 bases, with 17 bases left between them. The CDR3 length is 15 residues. CDR1 and CDR2 from the germline V gene are SGHNT and YYREEE (reference sequence). CDR3 nucleotide sequence: TGTGCCAGCAGCCCCAGAACAACAGGCGTAGAGACCCAGTACTTC. Amino acids: CASSPRTTGVETQYF.

This clone was seen more than once but under ten times. V is TRBV2 and J is TRBJ1-5; D possibly corresponds to TRBD1 (6 bases). Germline V gives CDR1 SNHLY, CDR2 FYNNEI. The CDR3 covers 15 residues. Trimming removed 4 bases at V and 9 bases at J, with 19 bases between. The CDR3 loop is CASSVSSSGVGPQHF. The CDR3 DNA reads TGTGCCAGCAGTGTATCCTCATCAGGGGTAGGGCCCCAGCATTTT.

V is TRBV7-9 and J is TRBJ1-1; TRBD1 might be the D (5 bases). The CDR3 covers 15 residues. CDR1 and CDR2 (germline): SEHNR, FQNEAQ (reference sequence). Trimming pared 5 bases from V and 4 bases from J, leaving 17 bases between. CDR3 sequence: CASSPRAGRGTEAFF. CDR3 nucleotides: TGTGCCAGCAGCCCGCGCGCGGGGAGGGGCACTGAAGCTTTCTTT.